One and the same sample provided the 17 T cell receptor beta chains below, sequenced in a study of cytomegalovirus exposure and HLA in healthy donors. This PCR relied on a set of 60 Vbeta primers and 13 Jbeta primers. The method was immunoSEQ multiplex PCR; TCRdb's version includes in-frame clones alone and lacks a portion of them. The sample lists about 160,000 clones; about 80% were seen once. The sample consisted of PBMCs. The origin of the receptors is a female donor in good health and CMV-seronegative.

This rearrangement joins TRBV30 to TRBJ2-5; 7 bases are a match to TRBD1. V was pared by 4 bases and J by 5 bases, with 7 bases of the junction left unmatched. The germline V gene encodes CDR1 GTSNPN and CDR2 SVGIG (reference sequence). There are 13 residues in the CDR3. The CDR3 nucleotides read TGTGCCTGGACGACAGGGTTCAGCGAGACCCAGTACTTC. Protein product: CAWTTGFSETQYF.

In its sample, this clone was seen once. This chain connects TRBV5-1 to TRBJ1-3; D not resolved. The CDR3 consists of 14 residues. The V gene lost 4 bases and the J gene lost 4 bases, with 12 bases spanning the gap. In germline, CDR1 is SGHRS, CDR2 YFSETQ. The CDR3 is CASSPEGAGNTIYF. CDR3 DNA sequence: TGCGCCAGCAGCCCCGAGGGAGCCGGAAACACCATATATTTT.

This clone has a single count. The chain recombines TRBV30 with TRBJ1-1; 9 positions match TRBD1. The ends lost 0 bases at V and 7 bases at J; junction bases unmatched: 6. Per germline, CDR1 GTSNPN and CDR2 SVGIG (reference sequence). The CDR3 sequence is 14 residues long. CDR3 DNA sequence: TGTGCCTGGAGTGTTAGGACAGGGGCGGGTGAAGCTTTCTTT. It is translated as CAWSVRTGAGEAFF.

This clone has more than one count but fewer than ten. Other DNA sequences in this specimen translate into the identical CDR3. J is TRBJ1-1 and V is TRBV30; D perhaps matches TRBD1 (6 bases). Germline CDR1 GTSNPN, CDR2 SVGIG (reference sequence). The CDR3 totals 12 residues. V gave up 1 base and J gave up 5 bases, with 8 bases separating them. The CDR3 is CAWSGQGTEAFF. In DNA, the CDR3 is TGTGCCTGGAGTGGGCAGGGGACTGAAGCTTTCTTT.

CDR3 in amino acids: CASSSSTSGRAPQYF. CDR3 sequence (DNA): TGTGCCAGCAGCTCCTCGACTAGCGGGAGGGCCCCGCAGTACTTC. V is TRBV5-4 and J is TRBJ2-7; the match to TRBD2 covers 14 bases. The CDR3 consists of 15 residues. Germline CDR1 is SGHNT and CDR2 is YYREEE (reference sequence). After removal of 3 bases from V and 9 bases from J, the junction contained 8 bases not matched to a gene.

The CDR3 protein is CASSAGGQFYEQYF. The CDR3 DNA sequence: TGTGCCAGCAGCGCCGGGGGGCAGTTCTACGAGCAGTACTTC. The chain is built from TRBV7-3 and TRBJ2-7; a possible D gene is TRBD2 (7 bases). The CDR3 spans 14 residues. V was pared by 5 bases and J by 3 bases, with 14 bases between. Germline CDR1 SGHTA, CDR2 FQGTGA.

This clone was recorded only once. The chain combines TRBV7-6 with TRBJ2-5; D is ambiguous. Germline assignment: CDR1 SGHVS and CDR2 FNYEAQ. Trimming took off 1 base at V and 2 bases at J, with 8 bases between the two ends. There are 14 residues in the CDR3. The CDR3 DNA follows: TGTGCCAGCAGCTTAGAAAATTCACAAGAGACCCAGTACTTC. This gives the protein CASSLENSQETQYF.

The CDR3: CSVLRNEQFF. For the CDR3, the DNA is TGCAGCGTTCTACGTAATGAGCAGTTCTTC. J is TRBJ2-1 and V is TRBV29-1, with unresolved D. There are 10 residues in the CDR3. The germline V gene has CDR1 SQVTM and CDR2 ANQGSEA. Trimming shortened V by 5 bases and J by 7 bases, and 6 bases separated the two germline ends.

The genes are TRBV6-1 and TRBJ1-4; 11 bases agree with TRBD1. The CDR3 totals 14 residues. With V trimmed by 6 bases and J by 6 bases, 3 bases remained unmatched. Germline V gene lookup returns CDR1 MNHNS and CDR2 SASEGT. In DNA form, the CDR3 reads TGTGCCAGCAGGGACAGGGGGCGGCATGAAAAACTGTTTTTT. The encoded protein is CASRDRGRHEKLFF.

In this sample, this clone turned up many times. The chain links TRBV6-1 to TRBJ1-2, with unresolved D. V was cut by 2 bases and J by 3 bases, with 13 bases left in between. This CDR3 is 15 amino acids long. Germline V gene lookup returns CDR1 MNHNS and CDR2 SASEGT. CDR3 nucleotides: TGTGCCAGCAGTGAATTCATGGAGGGCGACTATGGCTACACCTTC. It encodes CASSEFMEGDYGYTF.

The V gene is TRBV4-1, the J gene TRBJ1-6; 8 positions match TRBD1. The trim removed 1 base at V and 11 bases at J, leaving 4 bases unmatched. Germline CDR1 MGHRA, CDR2 YSYEKL. The CDR3 runs 14 residues. The CDR3 DNA is TGCGCCAGCAGCCAAGTCCAGGGGGCACCACCCCTCCACTTT. This translates into CASSQVQGAPPLHF.

This clone was seen a handful of times. The chain couples TRBV18 to TRBJ2-3; D gene uncertain. The V gene lost 2 bases and the J gene lost 2 bases, with 8 bases spanning the gap. The CDR3 loop spans 14 amino acids. In germline, CDR1 is KGHSH, CDR2 LQKENI. In DNA form, the CDR3 reads TGTGCCAGCTCACCAGGCAGACTCACAGATACGCAGTATTTT. Translated, it gives CASSPGRLTDTQYF.

This clone occurred a few times. The chain joins TRBV4-1 to TRBJ1-3; the match to TRBD1 covers 8 bases. Germline lookup yields CDR1 MGHRA and CDR2 YSYEKL. The CDR3 length is 16 residues. The trim removed 3 bases at V and 0 bases at J, leaving 4 bases unmatched. The CDR3 region has the DNA TGCGCCAGCAGCCAGGGACAGGACCTCTCTGGAAACACCATATATTTT. Protein sequence: CASSQGQDLSGNTIYF.

The chain recombines TRBV6-6 with TRBJ2-4; TRBD1 matches at 11 bases. The V and J ends lost 5 bases and 0 bases, in that order; junction bases with no gene match: 3. CDR1 and CDR2 from the germline V gene are MNHNY and SVGAGI (reference sequence). CDR3 length: 16 residues. CDR3 coding DNA: TGTGCCAGCAGTCACGGACAGGGGGCAGCCAAAAACATTCAGTACTTC. Protein sequence: CASSHGQGAAKNIQYF.

The chain combines TRBV9 with TRBJ2-6; D unclear. The CDR3 length is 17 residues. CDR1 and CDR2 from the germline V gene are SGDLS and YYNGEE. Deletions cut 4 bases from V and 1 base from J, with 15 bases between. The CDR3 loop is CASSHTESRSGANVLTF. CDR3 DNA: TGTGCCAGCAGCCATACCGAGAGTCGGTCTGGGGCCAACGTCCTGACTTTC.

This clone has just a few counts. The CDR3 loop reads CASSDRDDYGYTF. The CDR3, as DNA: TGCGCCAGCAGCGACAGGGATGACTATGGCTACACCTTC. This chain joins TRBV4-1 and TRBJ1-2, with 7 positions matching TRBD1. The CDR3 runs to 13 residues. The J segment lost 3 bases and the V segment lost 5 bases, leaving 3 bases of the junction unmatched. The germline gives CDR1 MGHRA, CDR2 YSYEKL.

The chain employs TRBV7-9 and TRBJ1-5, with 9 positions matching TRBD1. Losses at the gene ends were 0 bases for V and 6 bases for J; bases not matched to a gene: 9. CDR1 and CDR2 (germline): SEHNR, FQNEAQ (reference sequence). This CDR3 contains 17 residues. The CDR3 DNA sequence: TGTGCCAGCAGCTTAGCCGGGACAGGGATCTTCAGTCAGCCCCAGCATTTT. This encodes CASSLAGTGIFSQPQHF.